This T cell receptor beta chain was captured in a study of radiotherapy plus CTLA-4 blockade in lung cancer. In the study overall: For less than 20% of patients, objective responses occurred, and about 33% had disease control. The study's findings and limits: Blood saw expansion of tumor-derived TCR clones after radiotherapy plus ipilimumab. Interferon-beta, together with early blood T cell clone dynamics, reportedly best predicted response.

TCRdb's table, derived via immunoSEQ multiplex PCR, lists solely in-frame clones and lacks some. The sample shows under 90,000 clones, 72% of them seen only once. The study gave focal radiation plus ipilimumab CTLA-4 blockade to patients with chemo-refractory metastatic non-small-cell lung cancer. On this clone: Its target is not known.

Deletions cut 5 bases from V and 5 bases from J, with 12 bases between. The germline V gene encodes CDR1 MNHEY and CDR2 SVGAGI. This CDR3 has 13 amino acids. The starting material was peripheral blood, obtained from a patient treated with radiotherapy plus ipilimumab. This clonotype was obtained from a human donor with non-small cell lung cancer that progressed on radiotherapy plus ipilimumab. The chain links TRBV6-5 to TRBJ2-5; D assignment may be TRBD1 or TRBD2 (6 bases each). The CDR3 bases are TGTGCCAGCAGTGACGGGGGCCAGGAGACCCAGTACTTC. It encodes CASSDGGQETQYF.